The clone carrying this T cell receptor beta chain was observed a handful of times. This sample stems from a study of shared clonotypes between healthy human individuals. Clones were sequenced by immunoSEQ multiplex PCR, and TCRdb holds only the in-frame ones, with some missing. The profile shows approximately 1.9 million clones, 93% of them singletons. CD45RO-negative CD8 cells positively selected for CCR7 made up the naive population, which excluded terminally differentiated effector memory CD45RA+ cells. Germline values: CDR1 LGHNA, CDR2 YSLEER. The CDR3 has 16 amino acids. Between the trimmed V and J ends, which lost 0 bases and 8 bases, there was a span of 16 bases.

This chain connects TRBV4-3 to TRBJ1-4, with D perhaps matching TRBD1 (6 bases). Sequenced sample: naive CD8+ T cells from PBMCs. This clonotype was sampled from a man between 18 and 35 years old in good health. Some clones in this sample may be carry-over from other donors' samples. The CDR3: CASSQDPAGAGEKLFF. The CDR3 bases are TGCGCCAGCAGCCAAGATCCTGCAGGGGCCGGAGAAAAACTGTTTTTT.